This TCR beta chain was recovered during a study of blood T cell repertoires in COVID-19. Whole-study context: PBMCs, B-cell-depleted T cells, or T cells were the source of the cDNA or gDNA that made up the material.

This CDR3 is 17 amino acids long. Trimming removed 2 bases from V and 6 bases from J; junction bases left unmatched: 10. Germline V gene sequence: CDR1 LGHDT, CDR2 YNNKEL (reference sequence). Methods used by the authors: How many nucleated cells were present was estimated from reference gene primer amplification. Method: immunoSEQ multiplex PCR; TCRdb's copy keeps in-frame clones and lacks some. V and J calls and clone size come straight from that table; D and trimming were deduced from the DNA. This repertoire shows roughly 100,000 clones, 80% to 95% found once; its top ten account for around 5.8%.

The genes are TRBV3-1 (or the pseudogene TRBV3-2) and TRBJ2-1; 10 nucleotides match TRBD2. This receptor was identified in a man aged 50 to 60 with active COVID-19. Sequenced: peripheral blood. This chain's CDR3 is CASSQRTSGNGRNEQFF. Written as DNA, the CDR3 is TGTGCCAGCAGCCAAAGGACTAGCGGCAATGGGCGCAATGAGCAGTTCTTC.